The 17 T cell receptor beta chains below come from one sample, sequenced in a study of T cell changes during pregnancy in multiple sclerosis. Data came from immunoSEQ multiplex PCR; TCRdb stores just in-frame clones and leaves some out. The sample has roughly 40,000 clones, approximately 94% seen once. Here the sequenced sample was peripheral blood, taken before pregnancy. The receptors derive from a female donor with multiple sclerosis, enrolled in a pregnancy study.

The rearrangement links TRBV5-8 to TRBJ2-1, with 9 bases fitting TRBD2. Germline V gene data show CDR1 as SGHTS and CDR2 as YDEGEE. This CDR3 is 17 amino acids long. V lost 0 bases, J lost 3 bases, and 7 bases stayed unmatched. CDR3 protein: CASSLDLLAGFYNEQFF. In DNA, the CDR3 is TGTGCCAGCAGCTTGGATTTGCTAGCGGGATTCTACAATGAGCAGTTCTTC.

This clone occurred once. This chain connects TRBV18 to TRBJ2-3, with 7 positions matching TRBD2. The V segment lost 3 bases and the J segment 6 bases; nucleotides outside the gene matches: 9. The CDR3 loop spans 15 amino acids. Germline lookup yields CDR1 KGHSH and CDR2 LQKENI. This CDR3 reads CASSPLSGSADTQYF. CDR3 sequence (DNA): TGTGCCAGCTCACCCCTTAGCGGGTCGGCGGATACGCAGTATTTT.

This chain connects TRBV7-9 to TRBJ2-7; D is possibly TRBD2 (5 bases). This CDR3 region has 14 residues. The germline V gene has CDR1 SEHNR and CDR2 FQNEAQ (reference sequence). Trimming left V 1 base short and J 3 bases short, with 10 bases between. The CDR3 loop is CASSLDGVGYEQYF. CDR3 nucleotides: TGTGCCAGCAGCTTAGACGGGGTAGGCTACGAGCAGTACTTC.

This clone was found once. The V and J genes are TRBV10-3 and TRBJ2-1; TRBD2 is a possible D gene (5 bases). The CDR3 extends over 19 amino acids. CDR1 is ENHRY and CDR2 is SYGVKD in the germline V gene. The germline V and J ends were trimmed by 0 bases and 0 bases, with 18 bases remaining between them. DNA for the CDR3: TGTGCCATCAGTGAGTCACGCGGGCGGGTGACACACTCCTACAATGAGCAGTTCTTC. This translates into CAISESRGRVTHSYNEQFF.

The rearrangement uses TRBV5-5 and TRBJ2-1; 7 nucleotides agree with TRBD2. Germline V gene lookup returns CDR1 SGHKS and CDR2 YYEKEE (reference sequence). V trimming: 1 base; J trimming: 2 bases; junction bases outside the gene matches: 6. This CDR3 has 16 residues. The CDR3, as DNA: TGTGCCAGCAGCTTGTGGCTAGCGGCTACCTACAATGAGCAGTTCTTC. It encodes CASSLWLAATYNEQFF.

The CDR3: CASSVEVGNTEAFF. For the CDR3, the DNA is TGTGCCAGCAGTGTAGAGGTAGGGAACACTGAAGCTTTCTTT. This sequence joins TRBV6-1 and TRBJ1-1; D call uncertain. Germline CDR1 and CDR2: MNHNS and SASEGT. The V gene lost 4 bases and the J gene lost 1 base, with 10 bases spanning the gap. The length of the CDR3 is 14 residues.

This sequence joins TRBV9 and TRBJ1-6; no reliable D call. V lost 4 bases and J 7 bases, leaving 18 bases between the germline ends. The CDR3 extends over 16 amino acids. Germline V CDR1 and CDR2: SGDLS, YYNGEE. The CDR3 nucleotides are TGTGCCAGCAGCCACCCGCGAGCAGGTCCGAATTCACCCCTCCACTTT. The encoded protein is CASSHPRAGPNSPLHF.

The rearrangement joins TRBV5-4 to TRBJ2-7; D is perhaps TRBD1 (5 bases). V was cut by 5 bases and J by 4 bases, with 10 bases left in between. Germline CDR1 is SGHNT and CDR2 is YYREEE (reference sequence). The CDR3 runs to 12 residues. As DNA, the CDR3 is TGTGCCAGCAGAAACCAGGGTTACGAGCAGTACTTC. Amino acids: CASRNQGYEQYF.

J is TRBJ2-7 and V is TRBV18, with 11 bases aligning to TRBD2. The length of the CDR3 is 14 residues. The V and J ends lost 3 bases and 4 bases, in that order; junction bases with no gene match: 2. Germline V gene sequence: CDR1 KGHSH, CDR2 LQKENI. In nucleotides, the CDR3 is TGTGCCAGCTCACCGACTAGCGGGAAGTACGAGCAGTACTTC. Translated, it gives CASSPTSGKYEQYF.

This clone occurred once. The chain uses TRBV13 and TRBJ2-3; 7 bases match TRBD2. With 5 bases clipped from V and 1 base from J, the junction kept 0 bases outside the gene matches. This CDR3 region has 13 residues. Germline CDR1 is PRHDT and CDR2 is FYEKMQ (reference sequence). The CDR3 is CASSTSGTDTQYF. The CDR3 bases are TGTGCCAGCAGCACTAGCGGCACAGATACGCAGTATTTT.

This rearrangement joins TRBV30 to TRBJ1-4, with TRBD1 matching over 7 bases. Germline CDR1 is GTSNPN and CDR2 is SVGIG (reference sequence). The CDR3 consists of 12 residues. With 7 bases clipped from V and 8 bases from J, the junction kept 7 bases outside the gene matches. The CDR3 sequence is CALKTGSEKLFF. The CDR3 nucleotides read TGTGCCTTGAAGACAGGGTCGGAAAAACTGTTTTTT.

The chain employs TRBV6-5 and TRBJ2-7; 9 nucleotides agree with TRBD2. J lost 4 bases, V lost 2 bases, and 6 bases had no gene match. CDR1 is MNHEY and CDR2 is SVGAGI in the germline V gene. This CDR3 region has 15 residues. The CDR3 region has the DNA TGTGCCAGCAGTTACGCGAGCGGGAGGAGGTACGAGCAGTACTTC. Translation: CASSYASGRRYEQYF.

The chain joins TRBV4-2 to TRBJ2-2; 7 bases map to TRBD2. This CDR3 comprises 16 residues. CDR1 is LGHNA and CDR2 is YNFKEQ in the germline V gene. The V gene end was trimmed by 1 base and the J gene end by 5 bases; junction bases not matched to a gene: 7. CDR3 in DNA: TGTGCCAGCAGCCAAGGGGGTTGGGAGGGGACCGGGGAGCTGTTTTTT. It codes for CASSQGGWEGTGELFF.

Comment on this clone: A junction end diverges from the germline sequence, so it may reflect a read error. This sequence joins TRBV5-4 and TRBJ1-2; TRBD1 agrees at 7 bases. Germline CDR1 reads SGHNT; CDR2 reads YYREEE (reference sequence). The CDR3 sequence is 17 residues long. CDR3 coding DNA: TGTGCCAGCACCTTGGGTCCAGGGGGTCCTAACTTCTATGGCTACACCTTC. It encodes CASTLGPGGPNFYGYTF.

The CDR3: CASSFRDRGPDTQYF. The DNA for the CDR3 is TGTGCCAGCAGTTTCAGGGACAGGGGGCCAGATACGCAGTATTTT. The chain has TRBV28 and TRBJ2-3; 12 bases align to TRBD1. The CDR3 contains 15 residues. With V trimmed by 3 bases and J by 4 bases, 2 bases remained unmatched. Germline loops: CDR1 MDHEN, CDR2 SYDVKM.

V is TRBV11-2 and J is TRBJ2-2; no definite D call. CDR3 length: 15 residues. V was shortened by 11 bases and J by 1 base, with 17 bases between the two germline ends. The germline CDR1 and CDR2 sequences are SGHAT and FQNNGV. The CDR3 loop reads CACPTNSLNTGELFF. CDR3 nucleotide sequence: TGTGCCTGCCCAACGAATAGCTTGAACACCGGGGAGCTGTTTTTT. The variable domain in full, with the rest retrieved from reference TRBV11-2 and TRBJ2-2, is EAGVAQSPRYKIIEKRQSVAFWCNPISGHATLYWYQQILGQGPKLLIQFQNNGVVDDSQLPKDRFSAERLKGVDSTLKIQPAKLEDSAVYLCACPTNSLNTGELFFGEGSRLTVL.

The chain links TRBV2 to TRBJ2-7; 10 bases map to TRBD2. The ends lost 7 bases at V and 6 bases at J; junction bases unmatched: 15. Germline-derived CDR1 and CDR2 are SNHLY and FYNNEI. This CDR3 is 16 amino acids long. CDR3 bases: TGTGCCAGCAAGTTGGGGGTGGGACTAGCGAGCGGCGAGCAGTACTTC. Encoded protein: CASKLGVGLASGEQYF. Full variable domain (remainder filled in from reference TRBV2 and TRBJ2-7): EPEVTQTPSHQVTQMGQEVILRCVPISNHLYFYWYRQILGQKVEFLVSFYNNEISEKSEIFDDQFSVERPDGSNFTLKIRSTKLEDSAMYFCASKLGVGLASGEQYFGPGTRLTVT.